These 2 T cell receptor beta chains came from one sample sequenced in a study of Tregs in tolerant kidney transplant recipients. This table comes from immunoSEQ multiplex PCR, and its TCRdb copy is limited to in-frame clones, with some not included. The sample holds about 240,000 clones, approximately 84% seen once. The sequenced sample consisted of CD4+ T cells from blood. The receptors were sampled from a human donor in good health.

The rearrangement links TRBV5-1 to TRBJ2-1; 7 positions agree with TRBD2. Germline loops: CDR1 SGHRS, CDR2 YFSETQ. CDR3 length: 16 amino acids. V lost 4 bases and J lost 4; bases outside the gene matches: 11. DNA for the CDR3: TGCGCCAGCAGCAAATTAATAGCGGGTAGTTACAATGAGCAGTTCTTC. This translates into CASSKLIAGSYNEQFF.

This clone was seen a few times. The V gene is TRBV6-5, the J gene TRBJ1-4; D gene uncertain. The CDR3 sequence is 12 residues long. Trimming took 6 bases from V and 8 from J, leaving 10 bases between them. Germline V lookup: CDR1 MNHEY, CDR2 SVGAGI. The CDR3 region is CASRAAGEKLFF. CDR3 nucleotides: TGTGCCAGCAGGGCCGCTGGAGAAAAACTGTTTTTT.